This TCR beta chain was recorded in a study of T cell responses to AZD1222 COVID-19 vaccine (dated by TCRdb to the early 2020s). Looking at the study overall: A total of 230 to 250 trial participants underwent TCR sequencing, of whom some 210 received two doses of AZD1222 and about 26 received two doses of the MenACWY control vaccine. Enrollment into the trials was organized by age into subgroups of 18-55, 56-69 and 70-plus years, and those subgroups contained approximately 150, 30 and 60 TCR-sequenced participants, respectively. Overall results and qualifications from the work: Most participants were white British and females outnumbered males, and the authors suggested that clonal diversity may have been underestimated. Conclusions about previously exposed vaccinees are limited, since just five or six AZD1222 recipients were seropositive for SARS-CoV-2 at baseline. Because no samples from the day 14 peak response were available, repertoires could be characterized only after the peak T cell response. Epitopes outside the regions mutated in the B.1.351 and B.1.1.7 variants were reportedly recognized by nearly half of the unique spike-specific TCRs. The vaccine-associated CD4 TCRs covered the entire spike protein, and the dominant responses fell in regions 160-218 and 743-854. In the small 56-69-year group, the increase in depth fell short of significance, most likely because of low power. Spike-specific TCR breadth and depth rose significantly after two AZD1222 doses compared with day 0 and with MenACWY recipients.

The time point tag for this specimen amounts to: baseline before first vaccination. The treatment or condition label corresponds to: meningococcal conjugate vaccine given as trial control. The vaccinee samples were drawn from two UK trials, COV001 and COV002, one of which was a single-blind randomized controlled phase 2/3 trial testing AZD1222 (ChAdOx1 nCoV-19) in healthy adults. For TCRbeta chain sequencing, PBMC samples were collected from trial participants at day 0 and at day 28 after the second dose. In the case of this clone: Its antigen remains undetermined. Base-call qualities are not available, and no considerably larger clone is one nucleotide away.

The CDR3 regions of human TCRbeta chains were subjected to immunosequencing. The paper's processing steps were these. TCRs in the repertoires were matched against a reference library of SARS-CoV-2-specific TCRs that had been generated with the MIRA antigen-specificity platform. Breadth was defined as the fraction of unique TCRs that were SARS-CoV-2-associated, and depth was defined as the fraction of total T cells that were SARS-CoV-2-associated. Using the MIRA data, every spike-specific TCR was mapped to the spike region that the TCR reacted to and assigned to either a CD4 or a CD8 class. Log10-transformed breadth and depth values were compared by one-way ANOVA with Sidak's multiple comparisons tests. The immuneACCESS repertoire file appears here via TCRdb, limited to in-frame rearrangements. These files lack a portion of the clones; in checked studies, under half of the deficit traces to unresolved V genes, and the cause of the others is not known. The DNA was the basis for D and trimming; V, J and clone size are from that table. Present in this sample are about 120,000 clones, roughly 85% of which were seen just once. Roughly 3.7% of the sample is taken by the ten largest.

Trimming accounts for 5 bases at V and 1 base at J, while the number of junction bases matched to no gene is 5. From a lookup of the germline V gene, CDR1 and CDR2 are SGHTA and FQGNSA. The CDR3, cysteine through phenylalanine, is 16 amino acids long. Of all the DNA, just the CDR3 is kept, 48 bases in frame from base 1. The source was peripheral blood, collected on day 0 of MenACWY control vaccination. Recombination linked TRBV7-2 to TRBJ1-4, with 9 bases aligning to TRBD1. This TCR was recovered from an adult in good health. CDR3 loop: CASSPGQGITNEKLFF. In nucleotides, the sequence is TGTGCCAGCAGCCCTGGACAGGGGATAACTAATGAAAAACTGTTTTTT.